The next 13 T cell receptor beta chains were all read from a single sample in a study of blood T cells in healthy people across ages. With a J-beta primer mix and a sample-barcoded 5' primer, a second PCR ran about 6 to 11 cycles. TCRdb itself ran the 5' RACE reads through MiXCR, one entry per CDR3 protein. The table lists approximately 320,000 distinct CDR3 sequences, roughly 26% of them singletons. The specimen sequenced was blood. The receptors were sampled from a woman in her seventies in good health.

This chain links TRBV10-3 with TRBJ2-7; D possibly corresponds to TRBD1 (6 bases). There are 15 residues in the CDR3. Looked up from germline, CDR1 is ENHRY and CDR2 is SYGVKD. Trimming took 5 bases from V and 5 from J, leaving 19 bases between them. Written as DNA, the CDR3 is TGTGCCATCAGTAAGGACAGAGCGTCTGTTGACGAGCAGTACTTC. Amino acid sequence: CAISKDRASVDEQYF.

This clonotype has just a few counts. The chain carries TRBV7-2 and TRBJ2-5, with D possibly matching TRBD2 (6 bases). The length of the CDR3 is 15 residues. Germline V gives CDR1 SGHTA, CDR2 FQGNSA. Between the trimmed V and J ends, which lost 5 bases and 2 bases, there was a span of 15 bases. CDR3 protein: CASSPPGGGQETQYF. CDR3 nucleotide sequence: TGTGCCAGCAGCCCCCCGGGCGGAGGGCAAGAGACCCAGTACTTC.

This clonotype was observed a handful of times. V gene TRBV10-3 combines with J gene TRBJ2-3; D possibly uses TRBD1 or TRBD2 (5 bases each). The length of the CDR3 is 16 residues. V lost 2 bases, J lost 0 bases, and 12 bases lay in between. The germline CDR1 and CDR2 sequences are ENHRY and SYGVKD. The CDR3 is CAISEGGAPSTDTQYF. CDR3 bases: TGTGCCATCAGTGAGGGGGGTGCCCCCAGCACAGATACGCAGTATTTT.

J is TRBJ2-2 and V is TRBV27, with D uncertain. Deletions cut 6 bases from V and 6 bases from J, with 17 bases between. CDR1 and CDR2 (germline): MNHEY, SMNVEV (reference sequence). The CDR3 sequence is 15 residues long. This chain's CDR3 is CASRGSSVPAGELFF. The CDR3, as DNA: TGTGCCAGCAGGGGCTCCTCAGTCCCGGCCGGGGAGCTGTTTTTT.

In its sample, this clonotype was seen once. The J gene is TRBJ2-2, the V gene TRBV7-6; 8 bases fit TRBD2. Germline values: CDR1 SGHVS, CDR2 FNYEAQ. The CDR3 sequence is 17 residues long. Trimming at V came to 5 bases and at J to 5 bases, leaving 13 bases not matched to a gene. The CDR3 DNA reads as TGTGCCAGCAGCCCCCTCCTCGCGGGAGGAGGTACCGGGGAGCTGTTTTTT. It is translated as CASSPLLAGGGTGELFF.

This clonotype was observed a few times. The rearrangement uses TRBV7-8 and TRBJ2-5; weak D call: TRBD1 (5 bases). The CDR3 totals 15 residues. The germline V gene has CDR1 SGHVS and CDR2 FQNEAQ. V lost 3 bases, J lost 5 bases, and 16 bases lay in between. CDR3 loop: CASSFTGPNLETQYF. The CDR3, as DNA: TGTGCCAGCAGCTTCACAGGTCCCAACTTGGAGACCCAGTACTTC.

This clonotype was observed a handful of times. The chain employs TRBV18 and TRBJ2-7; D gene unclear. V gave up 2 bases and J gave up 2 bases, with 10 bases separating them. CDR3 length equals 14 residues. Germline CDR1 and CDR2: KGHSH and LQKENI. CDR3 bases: TGTGCCAGCTCACCAAGTAATCCAACCTACGAGCAGTACTTC. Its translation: CASSPSNPTYEQYF.

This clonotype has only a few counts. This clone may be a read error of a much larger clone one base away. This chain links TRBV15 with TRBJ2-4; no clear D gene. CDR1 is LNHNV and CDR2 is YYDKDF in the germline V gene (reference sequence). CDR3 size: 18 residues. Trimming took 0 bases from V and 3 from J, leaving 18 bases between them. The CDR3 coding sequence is TGTGCCACCAGCAGAGATACCTCCGGGTCCTGGGGCAAAAACATTCAGTACTTC. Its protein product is CATSRDTSGSWGKNIQYF.

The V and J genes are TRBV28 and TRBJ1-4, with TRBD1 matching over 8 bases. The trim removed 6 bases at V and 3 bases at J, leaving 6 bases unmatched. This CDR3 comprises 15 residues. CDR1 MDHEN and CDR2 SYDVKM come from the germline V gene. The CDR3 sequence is CASRPTGEPNEKLFF. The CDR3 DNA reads TGTGCCAGCAGGCCGACAGGGGAACCTAATGAAAAACTGTTTTTT.

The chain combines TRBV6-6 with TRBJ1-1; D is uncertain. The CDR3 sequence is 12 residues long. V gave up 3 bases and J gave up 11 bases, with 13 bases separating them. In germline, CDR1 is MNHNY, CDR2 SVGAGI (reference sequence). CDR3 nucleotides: TGTGCCAGCAGTTATGGGCGGGTCGAGGCTTTCTTT. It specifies CASSYGRVEAFF.

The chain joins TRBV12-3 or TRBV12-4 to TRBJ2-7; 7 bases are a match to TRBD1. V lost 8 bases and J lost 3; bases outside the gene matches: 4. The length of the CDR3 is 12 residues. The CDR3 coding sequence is TGTGCCAGCCGAGGGGACAGCTACGAGCAGTACTTC. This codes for CASRGDSYEQYF.

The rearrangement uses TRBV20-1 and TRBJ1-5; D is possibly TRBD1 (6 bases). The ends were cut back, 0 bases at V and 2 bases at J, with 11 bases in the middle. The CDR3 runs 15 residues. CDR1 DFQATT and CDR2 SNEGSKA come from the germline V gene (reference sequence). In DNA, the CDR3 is TGCAGTGCTAGAGAGGGGGGCAATGGCAATCAGCCCCAGCATTTT. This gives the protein CSAREGGNGNQPQHF.

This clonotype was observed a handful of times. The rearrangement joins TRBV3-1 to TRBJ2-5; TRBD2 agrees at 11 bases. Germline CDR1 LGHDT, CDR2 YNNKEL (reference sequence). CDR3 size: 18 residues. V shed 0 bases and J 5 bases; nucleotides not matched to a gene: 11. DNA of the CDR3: TGTGCCAGCAGCCAAGAAGGACTAGCGGGCTACGGGGTCGAGACCCAGTACTTC. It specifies CASSQEGLAGYGVETQYF.